This TCR beta chain derives from a study of blood T cell repertoires in COVID-19. Background on the study: The United States, Italy and Spain were the sources of the acute and convalescent COVID-19 samples. Nucleic acid was either cDNA or gDNA, and it came from T cells, B-cell-depleted T cells, or PBMCs.

V lost 4 bases, J lost 3 bases, and 9 bases stayed unmatched. Looked up from germline, CDR1 is MGHRA and CDR2 is YSYEKL. There are 16 residues in the CDR3. Authors' processing steps: From reference gene primer amplification, estimates of nucleated cell counts were derived. Clones were sequenced by immunoSEQ multiplex PCR, and TCRdb holds only the in-frame ones, with some missing. V, J and clone size were drawn from that table, and D and trimming were deduced from the DNA. The repertoire has roughly 250,000 clones, 85% to 90% of them found once; the top ten carry more than 10%. Sequenced sample: peripheral blood. V is TRBV4-1 and J is TRBJ1-1, with 9 bases lining up with TRBD1. The sequence was obtained from a woman younger than 45 with COVID-19, enrolled during active disease. CDR3 bases: TGCGCCAGCAGCCCGGGACAGGGAATTCGTTACACTGAAGCTTTCTTT. This encodes CASSPGQGIRYTEAFF.